Each of the 6 T cell receptor beta chains below was sequenced from the same sample in a study of T cell changes during pregnancy in multiple sclerosis. The data were produced by immunoSEQ multiplex PCR, yet TCRdb's version contains in-frame clones alone and is incomplete. The sample shows approximately 50,000 clones, 85% to 95% of them seen only once. Source: CD4+ T cells from peripheral blood mononuclear cells, taken in the third trimester of pregnancy. The receptors originated from a female donor with multiple sclerosis, enrolled in a pregnancy study.

V and J are TRBV6-5 and TRBJ2-6; tentatively, D is TRBD1 (6 bases). In germline, CDR1 is MNHEY, CDR2 SVGAGI. Trimming cost V 6 bases and J 4 bases, with 13 bases left between them. The CDR3 spans 15 residues. This CDR3 reads CASRGAGVGANVLTF. In nucleotides, the CDR3 is TGTGCCAGCAGGGGGGCAGGGGTAGGGGCCAACGTCCTGACTTTC.

The chain joins TRBV5-4 to TRBJ1-2, with 8 nucleotides matching TRBD1. J lost 4 bases, V lost 5 bases, and 7 bases had no gene match. This CDR3 has 14 amino acids. Germline CDR1 reads SGHNT; CDR2 reads YYREEE (reference sequence). This CDR3 is CASRLDRESYGYTF. CDR3 bases: TGTGCCAGCAGACTGGACAGGGAGAGCTATGGCTACACCTTC.

The genes are TRBV13 and TRBJ2-3; D unclear. The germline V gene has CDR1 PRHDT and CDR2 FYEKMQ (reference sequence). V lost 7 bases and J lost 6, with 20 bases in between. CDR3 size: 15 residues. The CDR3 region has the DNA TGTGCCAGCACCCAAGAACTCCCCCTCTGGGATACGCAGTATTTT. It translates to CASTQELPLWDTQYF.

The rearrangement uses TRBV11-3 and TRBJ2-1, with 7 bases matching TRBD2. J lost 5 bases, V lost 5 bases, and 0 bases had no gene match. Per the germline V gene, CDR1 is SGHNT and CDR2 is YENEEA. The CDR3 contains 12 residues. The DNA of the CDR3 is TGTGCCAGCAGCCGGGGGGACAATGAGCAGTTCTTC. Translated, it gives CASSRGDNEQFF.

Of note for this clone: The sample has other DNA sequences that encode this CDR3 too. This chain uses TRBV19 with TRBJ2-7, with D hard to call. Germline values: CDR1 LNHDA, CDR2 SQIVND (reference sequence). Between the trimmed V and J ends, which lost 3 bases and 3 bases, there was a span of 9 bases. CDR3 size: 13 residues. In DNA form, the CDR3 reads TGTGCCAGTAGTATGGCAGTCAGCTACGAGCAGTACTTC. This encodes CASSMAVSYEQYF.

The CDR3 DNA reads as TGTGCCAGCAGCTTTGGGACTTTGAACACCGGGGAGCTGTTTTTT. This encodes CASSFGTLNTGELFF. The J gene is TRBJ2-2, the V gene TRBV7-9; possible D gene TRBD2, 6 bases. Germline loops: CDR1 SEHNR, CDR2 FQNEAQ (reference sequence). The CDR3 consists of 15 residues. Trimming stripped 3 bases from V and 1 base from J, with 9 bases between.